This T cell receptor (beta chain) was sequenced during a study of cytomegalovirus exposure and HLA in healthy donors. This PCR relied on a set of 60 Vbeta primers and 13 Jbeta primers. TCRdb's table, derived via immunoSEQ multiplex PCR, lists solely in-frame clones and lacks some. This table holds roughly 240,000 clones, roughly 85% found once. V shed 5 bases and J 2 bases; nucleotides not matched to a gene: 4. Germline-derived CDR1 and CDR2 are MGHDK and SYGVNS. The CDR3 is 15 residues long. The sequence came from a girl between 2 and 10 years old in good health and CMV-seronegative. This chain uses TRBV25-1 with TRBJ2-3; TRBD1 aligns across 10 bases. The sample comprised PBMCs. CDR3 in DNA: TGTGCCAGCAGTATCCGACAGGGGGCCACAGATACGCAGTATTTT. This translates into CASSIRQGATDTQYF.